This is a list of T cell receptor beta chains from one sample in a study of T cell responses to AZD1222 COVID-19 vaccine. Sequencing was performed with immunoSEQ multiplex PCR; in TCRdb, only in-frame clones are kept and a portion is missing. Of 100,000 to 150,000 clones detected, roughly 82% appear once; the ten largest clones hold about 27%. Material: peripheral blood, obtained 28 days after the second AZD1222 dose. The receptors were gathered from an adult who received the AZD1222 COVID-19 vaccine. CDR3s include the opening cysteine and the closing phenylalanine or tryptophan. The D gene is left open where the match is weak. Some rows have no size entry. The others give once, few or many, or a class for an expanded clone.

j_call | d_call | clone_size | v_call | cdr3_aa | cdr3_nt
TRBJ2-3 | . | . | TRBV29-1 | CSLDPGLDTQYF | TGCAGCCTGGACCCTGGGTTAGATACGCAGTATTTT
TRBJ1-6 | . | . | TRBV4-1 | CASSQFPHKGPYNSPLHF | TGCGCCAGCAGCCAATTCCCCCATAAGGGCCCTTATAATTCACCCCTCCACTTT
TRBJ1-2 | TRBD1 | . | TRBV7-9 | CASNPQGARGYGYTF | TGTGCCAGCAACCCACAGGGGGCGCGCGGCTATGGCTACACCTTC
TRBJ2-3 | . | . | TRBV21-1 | CASSKVELAPDTQYF | TGTGCCAGCAGCAAAGTAGAACTAGCCCCAGATACGCAGTATTTT
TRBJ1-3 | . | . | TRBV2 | CASSGSGNTIYF | TGTGCCAGCAGCGGTTCTGGAAACACCATATATTTT
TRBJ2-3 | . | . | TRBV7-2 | CASSSTDTQYF | TGTGCCAGCAGCTCCACAGATACGCAGTATTTT
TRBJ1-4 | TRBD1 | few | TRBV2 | CASSQTGLLNEKLFF | TGTGCCAGCAGTCAGACAGGGCTTTTGAACGAAAAACTGTTTTTT
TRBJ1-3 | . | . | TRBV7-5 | CARSFRDRWAIYF | TGTGCCAGAAGCTTCAGGGATCGGTGGGCGATATATTTT
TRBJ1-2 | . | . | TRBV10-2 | CASSGTNLNYGYTF | TGCGCCAGCAGTGGGACTAACCTAAACTATGGCTACACCTTC
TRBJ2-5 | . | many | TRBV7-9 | CASSLGGSQETQYF | TGTGCCAGCAGCTTAGGGGGTTCCCAAGAGACCCAGTACTTC
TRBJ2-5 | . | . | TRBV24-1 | CATSDAGGYWGQETQYF | TGTGCCACCAGTGACGCTGGAGGTTACTGGGGCCAAGAGACCCAGTACTTC
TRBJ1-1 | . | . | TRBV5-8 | CASSPITTGLTEAFF | TGTGCCAGCAGCCCTATCACGACAGGATTGACTGAAGCTTTCTTT
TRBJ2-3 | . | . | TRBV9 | CASQEGGSTDTQYF | TGTGCCAGCCAGGAGGGGGGTAGCACAGATACGCAGTATTTT
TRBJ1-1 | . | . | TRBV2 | CASIKGITEAFF | TGTGCCAGCATTAAGGGGATCACTGAAGCTTTCTTT
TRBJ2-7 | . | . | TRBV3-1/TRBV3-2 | CASSLTAPGYEQYF | TGTGCCAGCAGCCTCACCGCACCAGGGTACGAGCAGTACTTC
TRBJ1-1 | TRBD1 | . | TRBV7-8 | CASSLVQGATNTEAFF | TGTGCCAGCAGCTTAGTACAGGGGGCAACTAACACTGAAGCTTTCTTT
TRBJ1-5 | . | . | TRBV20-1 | CSASKATRTPSQPQHF | TGCAGTGCTAGTAAAGCCACGCGGACCCCATCCCAGCCCCAGCATTTT
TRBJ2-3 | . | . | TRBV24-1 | CATSDASTLTQYF | TGTGCCACCAGTGATGCCTCGACTCTCACGCAGTATTTT
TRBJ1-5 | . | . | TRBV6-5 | CASSRTADSNQPQHF | TGTGCCAGCAGTCGAACAGCGGACAGCAATCAGCCCCAGCATTTT
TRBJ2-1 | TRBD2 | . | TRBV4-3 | CASSQGSSGGARGEQFF | TGCGCCAGCAGCCAGGGATCTAGCGGGGGGGCCAGGGGTGAGCAGTTCTTC
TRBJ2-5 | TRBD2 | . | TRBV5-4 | CASSLEKRGVGKTQYF | TGTGCCAGCAGCTTGGAGAAGCGGGGGGTCGGAAAGACCCAGTACTTC
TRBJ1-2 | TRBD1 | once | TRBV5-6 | CASSPGQLYGYTF | TGTGCCAGCAGCCCGGGACAGCTCTATGGCTACACCTTC
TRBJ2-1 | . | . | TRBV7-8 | CASSLISSGDEQFF | TGTGCCAGCAGCTTAATAAGCTCAGGGGATGAGCAGTTCTTC
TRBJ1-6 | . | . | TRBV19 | CASSMNRAYNSPLHF | TGTGCCAGTAGTATGAACAGGGCATACAATTCACCCCTCCACTTT
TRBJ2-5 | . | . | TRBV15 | CATSPRLQTSAETQYF | TGTGCCACCAGCCCTAGACTCCAGACCTCAGCGGAGACCCAGTACTTC
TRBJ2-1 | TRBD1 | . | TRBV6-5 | CASSYRDRGDEQFF | TGTGCCAGCAGTTACCGGGACAGGGGTGATGAGCAGTTCTTC
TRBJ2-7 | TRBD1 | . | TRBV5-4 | CASSPGQGAREQYF | TGTGCCAGCAGCCCGGGACAGGGGGCTCGGGAGCAGTACTTC
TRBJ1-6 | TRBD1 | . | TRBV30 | CAWKYRGLNSPLHF | TGTGCCTGGAAATACAGGGGGCTTAATTCACCCCTCCACTTT
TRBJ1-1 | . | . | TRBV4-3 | CASSQDGTGNTEAFF | TGCGCCAGCAGCCAAGATGGGACCGGGAACACTGAAGCTTTCTTT
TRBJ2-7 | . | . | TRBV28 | CASSFRSGTYSYEQYF | TGTGCCAGCAGTTTTAGATCCGGGACCTACTCCTACGAGCAGTACTTC
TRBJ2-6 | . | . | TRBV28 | CASSGGGGRSGANVLTF | TGTGCCAGCAGCGGGGGCGGGGGCCGCTCTGGGGCCAACGTCCTGACTTTC
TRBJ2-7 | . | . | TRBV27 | CASGFTYEQYF | TGTGCCAGCGGTTTTACCTACGAGCAGTACTTC
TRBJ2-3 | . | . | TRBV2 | CASRDLSTDTQYF | TGTGCCAGCAGGGACCTTAGCACAGATACGCAGTATTTT
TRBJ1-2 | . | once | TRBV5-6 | CASSYDRLFTGYTF | TGTGCCAGCAGCTACGACAGGCTATTTACCGGCTACACCTTC
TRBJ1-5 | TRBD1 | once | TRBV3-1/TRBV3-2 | CASSRGQGGNQPQHF | TGTGCCAGCAGCCGGGGACAGGGCGGCAATCAGCCCCAGCATTTT
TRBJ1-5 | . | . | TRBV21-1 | CASSKVGFSDRGLQPQHF | TGTGCCAGCAGCAAAGTCGGGTTCTCGGACAGGGGCCTTCAGCCCCAGCATTTT
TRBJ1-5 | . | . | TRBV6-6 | CASSYSTRGGQPQHF | TGTGCCAGCAGTTACTCGACCAGGGGAGGTCAGCCCCAGCATTTT
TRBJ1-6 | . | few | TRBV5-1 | CASSLEGDFYNSPLHF | TGCGCCAGCAGCTTGGAGGGCGACTTCTATAATTCACCCCTCCACTTT
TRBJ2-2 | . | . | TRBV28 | CASSLTGGGELFF | TGTGCCAGCAGTTTAACAGGAGGCGGGGAGCTGTTTTTT
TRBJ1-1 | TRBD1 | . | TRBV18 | CASSPRQGGSEAFF | TGTGCCAGCTCACCCCGACAGGGTGGGTCTGAAGCTTTCTTT
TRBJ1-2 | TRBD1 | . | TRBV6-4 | CASSDSGTGGAEGYTF | TGTGCCAGCAGTGACTCGGGGACAGGCGGGGCCGAGGGCTACACCTTC
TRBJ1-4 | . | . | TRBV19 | CASSILGQGTEKLFF | TGTGCCAGTAGTATCTTAGGGCAGGGAACTGAAAAACTGTTTTTT
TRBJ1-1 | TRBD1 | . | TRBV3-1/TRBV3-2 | CASSRLDRGGTEAFF | TGTGCCAGCAGCCGATTAGACAGGGGCGGAACTGAAGCTTTCTTT
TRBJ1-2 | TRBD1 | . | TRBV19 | CASSPSGQGIANYGYTF | TGTGCCAGTAGTCCGTCGGGACAGGGGATTGCTAACTATGGCTACACCTTC
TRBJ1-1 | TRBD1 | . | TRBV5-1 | CASSGTVNTEAFF | TGCGCCAGCTCCGGGACAGTGAACACTGAAGCTTTCTTT
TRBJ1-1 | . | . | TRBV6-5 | CASSSFGGLEAFF | TGTGCCAGCAGTTCCTTCGGGGGGCTTGAAGCTTTCTTT
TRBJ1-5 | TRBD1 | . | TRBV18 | CASSRTGQGGNQPQHF | TGTGCCAGCTCACGAACGGGCCAGGGGGGTAATCAGCCCCAGCATTTT
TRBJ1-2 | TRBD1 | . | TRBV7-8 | CASSIDRVNYGYTF | TGTGCCAGCAGCATAGACAGGGTGAACTATGGCTACACCTTC
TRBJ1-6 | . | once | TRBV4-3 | CASSRTSGFGNSPLHF | TGCGCCAGCAGCCGTACTTCAGGGTTTGGTAATTCACCCCTCCACTTT
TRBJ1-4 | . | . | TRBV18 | CASSIRDEKLFF | TGTGCCAGCTCAATTAGGGATGAAAAACTGTTTTTT
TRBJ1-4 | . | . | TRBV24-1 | CATSEDPWEKLFF | TGTGCCACCAGTGAGGACCCGTGGGAAAAACTGTTTTTT
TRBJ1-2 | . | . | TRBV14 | CASSPDINYGYTF | TGTGCCAGCAGCCCGGACATCAACTATGGCTACACCTTC